This T cell receptor (beta chain) is from a study of regulatory T cells in long-lasting Graves disease. Time point described: newly diagnosed GD, antithyroid drugs for less than 3 months. RNA isolated from PBMCs was used to make the TCR library. Construction of TCR beta libraries relied on iRepertoire HTBI primers and on Arm-PCR targeting CDR3 regions. TCRdb re-analysed the multiplex PCR reads in MiXCR, keeping a single row per CDR3 protein. The sample consists of a few hundred thousand distinct CDR3 sequences, roughly a fifth of them appearing once. This sample comprised peripheral blood mononuclear cells (PBMCs), obtained at new diagnosis, from a patient treated with antithyroid drugs. The TCR sequence derives from a female donor with Graves disease.

In nucleotides, the CDR3 is TGTGCCAGCACCATAACCGGGCGGGATAATGAGCAGTTCTTC. Its protein product is CASTITGRDNEQFF. The J gene is TRBJ2-1, the V gene TRBV7-9; weak D call: TRBD2 (6 bases). CDR3 length equals 14 residues. Trimming shortened V by 7 bases and J by 7 bases, and 17 bases separated the two germline ends. Per germline, CDR1 SEHNR and CDR2 FQNEAQ (reference sequence).